Only one count was recorded for the clone carrying this T cell receptor beta chain. Its antigen is currently unknown. V shed 6 bases and J 2 bases; nucleotides not matched to a gene: 6. The V gene's germline CDR1 is LNHDA and CDR2 SQIVND (reference sequence). The CDR3 has 14 amino acids. The sample originates from a study of T cell responses to AZD1222 COVID-19 vaccine. Study outcomes and limitations: Per reports, nearly half of all spike-specific TCRs target regions that are unmutated in variants. The CD4 TCRs associated with vaccination extended across spike and predominated at 160-218 and 743-854.

Clones were read by immunoSEQ multiplex PCR, and TCRdb kept only the in-frame ones, dropping some. The sample holds 150,000 to 200,000 clones, around 90% seen once. Specimen: peripheral blood, collected on day 0 of AZD1222 vaccination. This chain joins TRBV19 and TRBJ1-2; 7 bases fit TRBD1. This TCR was sampled from an adult in good health. The CDR3 reads CASRPPGQNYGYTF. The CDR3 bases are TGTGCCAGTAGGCCCCCGGGACAGAACTATGGCTACACCTTC.